Listed below are T cell receptor beta chains from one sample, sequenced in a study of CD4 T cells in relation to SARS-CoV-2 and coronaviruses. No antigens are known for them. Profiled with immunoSEQ multiplex PCR; TCRdb holds only in-frame clones, not every one. The sample holds some 25,000 clones, roughly 76% seen once. The source material was CD4+ T cells from PBMCs, cultured in vitro. These receptors were obtained from a human donor in good health. CDR3s include the opening cysteine and the closing phenylalanine or tryptophan. Each record gives: J gene, V gene, CDR3 protein.

TRBJ2-6	TRBV7-8	CASSPSGLGANVLTF
TRBJ1-2	TRBV6-6	CASSPPGQRNYGYTF
TRBJ2-7	TRBV19	CASSPHHGGYEQYF
TRBJ2-2	TRBV18	CASSPPVGGSASGTGELFF
TRBJ2-7	TRBV6-2/TRBV6-3	CASSYQVYEQYF
TRBJ1-5	TRBV18	CASSPPQQPQHF
TRBJ2-7	TRBV19	CASSIPGLANYEQYF
TRBJ2-3	TRBV7-2	CASSPGLAGAPVVTDTQYF
TRBJ2-4	TRBV3-1/TRBV3-2	CASSQESPVRVTKNIQYF
TRBJ2-7	TRBV4-1	CASSQTGVPTYEQYF
TRBJ1-6	TRBV18	CASSPTTRSSYNSPLHF
TRBJ2-3	TRBV7-2	CASSSLGGRTDTQYF
TRBJ2-7	TRBV27	CASSKGQVGAYEQYF
TRBJ2-3	TRBV29-1	CSDPPIRREKRDTQYF
TRBJ2-3	TRBV6-5	CASSFTVTDTQYF
TRBJ2-4	TRBV2	CASSVEGKNIQYF
TRBJ1-4	TRBV9	CASSPRGSTNEKLFF
TRBJ2-6	TRBV19	CASSLRDKSSGANVLTF
TRBJ2-7	TRBV6-5	CASTRTRGHYEQYF
TRBJ1-1	TRBV4-1	CASSPDRGGTEAFF
TRBJ2-5	TRBV19	CASSAGQTQTQYF
TRBJ2-7	TRBV3-1/TRBV3-2	CASSQVQVRVSYEQYF
TRBJ2-7	TRBV4-2	CASSQDWWNEQYF
TRBJ2-7	TRBV7-9	CASRTGTYEQYF
TRBJ1-1	TRBV2	CASSPERGQEAFF
TRBJ2-7	TRBV29-1	CSVEWRRKVGYEQYF
TRBJ2-1	TRBV6-2/TRBV6-3	CASSLIAAPYNEQFF
TRBJ2-7	TRBV6-6	CASSHRDSGYEQYF
TRBJ2-1	TRBV9	CASSVGGYEQFF
TRBJ1-2	TRBV18	CASSPAGTNYGYTF
TRBJ1-1	TRBV7-2	CASSSQVGETEAFF
TRBJ2-6	TRBV10-3	CAISESWAQSGANVLTF
TRBJ1-1	TRBV30	CAWSLPTEAFF
TRBJ2-3	TRBV7-2	CASSALAGGFLDTQYF
TRBJ2-2	TRBV19	CASSIAQGNPGELFF
TRBJ1-4	TRBV5-4	CASSLDRNEKLFF
TRBJ2-1	TRBV4-1	CASSQGGLALSSYNEQFF
TRBJ2-1	TRBV2	CASRRKTSGNQVAYNEQFF
TRBJ1-2	TRBV30	CAWSRGAPNGYTF
TRBJ2-2	TRBV2	CASTEQGQGGTGELFF
TRBJ2-1	TRBV21-1	CASSPPRVRRDEQFF
TRBJ2-2	TRBV6-2/TRBV6-3	CASSFPGQRVGELFF
TRBJ2-7	TRBV29-1	CSVRVAGVGEQYF
TRBJ2-5	TRBV5-4	CASSEFGPVGTQYF
TRBJ1-6	TRBV7-2	CASSLRRGNSPLHF
TRBJ2-7	TRBV7-2	CASSLGRVAREQYF
TRBJ2-1	TRBV19	CASREAGGEQFF